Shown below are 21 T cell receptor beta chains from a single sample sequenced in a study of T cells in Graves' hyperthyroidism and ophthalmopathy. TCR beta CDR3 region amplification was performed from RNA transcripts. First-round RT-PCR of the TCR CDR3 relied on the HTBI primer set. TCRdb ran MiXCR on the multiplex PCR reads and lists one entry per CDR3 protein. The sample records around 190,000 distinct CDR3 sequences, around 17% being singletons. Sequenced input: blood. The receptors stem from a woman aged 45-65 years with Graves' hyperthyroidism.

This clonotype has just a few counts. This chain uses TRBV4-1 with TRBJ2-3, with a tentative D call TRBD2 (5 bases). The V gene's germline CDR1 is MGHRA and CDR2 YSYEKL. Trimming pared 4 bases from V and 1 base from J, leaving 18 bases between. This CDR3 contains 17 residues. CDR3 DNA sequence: TGCGCCAGCAGCCTCCTCCCTGTTAGAGCGGGCACAGATACGCAGTATTTT. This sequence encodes CASSLLPVRAGTDTQYF.

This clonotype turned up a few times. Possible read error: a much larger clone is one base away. CDR3 residues: CASSSRRYSYNEQFF. As DNA, the CDR3 is TGTGCCAGCAGCTCCAGGAGGTACTCCTACAATGAGCAGTTCTTC. V and J are TRBV2 and TRBJ2-1; weak D call: TRBD2 (5 bases). V was shortened by 6 bases and J by 0 bases, with 12 bases between the two germline ends. The germline V gene has CDR1 SNHLY and CDR2 FYNNEI. The CDR3 extends over 15 amino acids.

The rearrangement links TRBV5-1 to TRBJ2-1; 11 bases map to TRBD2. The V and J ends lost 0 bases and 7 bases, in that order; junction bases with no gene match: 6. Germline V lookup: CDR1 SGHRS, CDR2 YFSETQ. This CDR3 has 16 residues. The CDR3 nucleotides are TGCGCCAGCAGCTTGGTTACTAGCGGGAGTGGAAATGAGCAGTTCTTC. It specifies CASSLVTSGSGNEQFF. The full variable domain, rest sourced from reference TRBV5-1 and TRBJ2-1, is KAGVTQTPRYLIKTRGQQVTLSCSPISGHRSVSWYQQTPGQGLQFLFEYFSETQRNKGNFPGRFSGRQFSNSRSEMNVSTLELGDSALYLCASSLVTSGSGNEQFFGPGTRLTVL.

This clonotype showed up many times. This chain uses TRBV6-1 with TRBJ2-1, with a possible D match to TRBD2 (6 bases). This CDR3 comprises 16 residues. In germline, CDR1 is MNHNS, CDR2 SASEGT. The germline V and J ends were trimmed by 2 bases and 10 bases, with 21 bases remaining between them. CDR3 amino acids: CASSEFGEAAKTEQFF. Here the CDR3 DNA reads TGTGCCAGCAGTGAATTTGGGGAGGCAGCGAAAACGGAGCAGTTCTTC.

CDR3: CASSLTRTTDTQYF. The CDR3 DNA follows: TGTGCCAGCAGCTTAACCCGGACCACAGATACGCAGTATTTT. V is TRBV7-3 and J is TRBJ2-3, with D unclear. Germline assignment: CDR1 SGHTA and CDR2 FQGTGA. Between the trimmed V and J ends, which lost 0 bases and 2 bases, there was a span of 6 bases. The CDR3 spans 14 residues.

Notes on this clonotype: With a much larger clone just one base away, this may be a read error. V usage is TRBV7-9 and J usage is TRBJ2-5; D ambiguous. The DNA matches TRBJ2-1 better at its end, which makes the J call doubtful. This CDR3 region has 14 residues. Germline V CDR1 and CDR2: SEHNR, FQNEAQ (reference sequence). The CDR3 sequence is CASRRGSNQETQFF. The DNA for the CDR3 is TGTGCCAGCAGGCGCGGATCCAACCAAGAGACCCAGTTCTTC.

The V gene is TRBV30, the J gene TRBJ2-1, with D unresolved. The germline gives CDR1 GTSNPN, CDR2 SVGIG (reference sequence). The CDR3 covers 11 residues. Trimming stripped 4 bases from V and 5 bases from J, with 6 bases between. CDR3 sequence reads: CAWTENNEQFF. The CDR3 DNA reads TGTGCCTGGACGGAGAACAATGAGCAGTTCTTC.

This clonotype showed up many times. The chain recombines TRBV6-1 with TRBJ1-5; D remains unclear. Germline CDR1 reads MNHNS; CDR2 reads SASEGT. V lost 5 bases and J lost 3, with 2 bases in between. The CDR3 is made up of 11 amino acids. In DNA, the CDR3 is TGTGCCAGCAGTAACAATCAGCCCCAGCATTTT. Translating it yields CASSNNQPQHF.

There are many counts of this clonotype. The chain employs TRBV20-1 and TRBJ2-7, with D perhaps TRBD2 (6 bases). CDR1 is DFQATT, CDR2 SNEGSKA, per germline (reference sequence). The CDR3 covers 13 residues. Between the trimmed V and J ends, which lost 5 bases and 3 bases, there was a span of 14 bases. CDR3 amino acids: CSAATSSVYEQYF. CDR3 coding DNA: TGCAGTGCTGCGACTAGTTCGGTCTACGAGCAGTACTTC.

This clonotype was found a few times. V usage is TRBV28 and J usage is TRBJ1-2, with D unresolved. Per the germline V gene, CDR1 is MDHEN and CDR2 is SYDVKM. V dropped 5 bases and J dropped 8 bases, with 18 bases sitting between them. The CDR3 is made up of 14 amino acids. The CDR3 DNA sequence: TGTGCCAGCAGTCCCCAGGATTGGGCATGGGGCTACACCTTC. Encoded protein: CASSPQDWAWGYTF.

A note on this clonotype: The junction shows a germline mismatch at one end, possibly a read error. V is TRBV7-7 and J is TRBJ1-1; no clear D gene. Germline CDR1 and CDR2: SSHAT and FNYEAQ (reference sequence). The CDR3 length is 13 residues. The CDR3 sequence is CASSLHRNTEAFF. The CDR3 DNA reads TGTGCTAGCAGCCTACACAGGAACACTGAAGCTTTCTTT.

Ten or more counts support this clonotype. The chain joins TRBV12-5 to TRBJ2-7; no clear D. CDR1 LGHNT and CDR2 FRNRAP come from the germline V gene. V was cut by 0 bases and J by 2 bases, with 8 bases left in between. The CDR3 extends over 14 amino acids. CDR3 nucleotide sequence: TGTGCTAGTGGTTTGGTACAGATACCCTACGAGCAGTACTTC. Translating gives CASGLVQIPYEQYF.

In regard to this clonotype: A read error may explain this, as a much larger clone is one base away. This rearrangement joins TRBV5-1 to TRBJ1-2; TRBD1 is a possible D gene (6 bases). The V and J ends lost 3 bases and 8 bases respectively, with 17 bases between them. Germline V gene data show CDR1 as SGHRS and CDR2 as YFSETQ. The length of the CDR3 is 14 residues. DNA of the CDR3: TGCGCCAGCAGCTGGGGGGCAGCCGACGCGGGCTACACCTTC. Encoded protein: CASSWGAADAGYTF.

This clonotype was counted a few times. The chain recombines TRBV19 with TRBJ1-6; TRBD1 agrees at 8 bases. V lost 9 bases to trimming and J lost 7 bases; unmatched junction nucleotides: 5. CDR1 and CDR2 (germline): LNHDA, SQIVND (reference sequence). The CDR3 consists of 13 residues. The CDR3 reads CASRTGRNSPLHF. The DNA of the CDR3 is TGTGCCAGCCGGACAGGGCGAAATTCACCCCTCCACTTT.

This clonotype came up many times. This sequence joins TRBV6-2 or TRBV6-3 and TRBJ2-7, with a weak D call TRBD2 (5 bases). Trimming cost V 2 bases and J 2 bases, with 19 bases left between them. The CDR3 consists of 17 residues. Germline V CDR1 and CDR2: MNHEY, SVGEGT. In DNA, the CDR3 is TGTGCCAGCAGTTACGGGTCGTTGGCGGGCTCCACCTACGAGCAGTACTTC. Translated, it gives CASSYGSLAGSTYEQYF.

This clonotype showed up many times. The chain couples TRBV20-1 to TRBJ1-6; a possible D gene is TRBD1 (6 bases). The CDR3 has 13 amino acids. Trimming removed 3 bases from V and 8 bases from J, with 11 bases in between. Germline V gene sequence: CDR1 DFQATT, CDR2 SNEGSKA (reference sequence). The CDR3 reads CSASPPGDSPLHF. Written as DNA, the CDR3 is TGCAGTGCTAGCCCACCAGGGGATTCACCCCTCCACTTT.

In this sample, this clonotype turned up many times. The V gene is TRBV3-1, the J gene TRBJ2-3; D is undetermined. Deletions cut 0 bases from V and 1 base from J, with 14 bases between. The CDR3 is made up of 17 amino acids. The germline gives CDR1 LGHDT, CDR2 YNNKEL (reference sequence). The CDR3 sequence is CASSQEQTPLGTDTQYF. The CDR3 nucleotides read TGTGCCAGCAGCCAAGAGCAGACGCCACTTGGCACAGATACGCAGTATTTT.

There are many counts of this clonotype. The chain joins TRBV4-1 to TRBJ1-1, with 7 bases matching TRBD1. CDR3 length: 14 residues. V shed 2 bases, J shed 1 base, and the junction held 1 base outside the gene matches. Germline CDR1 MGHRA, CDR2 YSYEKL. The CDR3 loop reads CASSQRTGNTEAFF. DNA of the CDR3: TGCGCCAGCAGCCAAAGGACAGGGAACACTGAAGCTTTCTTT.

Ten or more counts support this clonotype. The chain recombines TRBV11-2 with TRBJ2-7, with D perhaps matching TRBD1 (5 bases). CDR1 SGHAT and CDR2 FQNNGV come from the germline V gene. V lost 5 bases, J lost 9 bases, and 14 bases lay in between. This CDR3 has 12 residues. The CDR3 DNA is TGTGCCAGCAGCCCGGACAATCTGATGCAGTACTTC. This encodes CASSPDNLMQYF. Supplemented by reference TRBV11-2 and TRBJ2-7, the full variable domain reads EAGVAQSPRYKIIEKRQSVAFWCNPISGHATLYWYQQILGQGPKLLIQFQNNGVVDDSQLPKDRFSAERLKGVDSTLKIQPAKLEDSAVYLCASSPDNLMQYFGPGTRLTVT.

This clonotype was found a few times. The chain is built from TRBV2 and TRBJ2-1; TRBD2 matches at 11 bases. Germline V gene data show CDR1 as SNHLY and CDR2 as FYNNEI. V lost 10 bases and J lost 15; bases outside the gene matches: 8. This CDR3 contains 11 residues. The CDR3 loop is CATVSGRVGFF. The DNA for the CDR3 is TGTGCCACTGTTAGCGGGAGGGTCGGGTTCTTC. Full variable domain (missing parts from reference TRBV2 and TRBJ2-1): EPEVTQTPSHQVTQMGQEVILRCVPISNHLYFYWYRQILGQKVEFLVSFYNNEISEKSEIFDDQFSVERPDGSNFTLKIRSTKLEDSAMYFCATVSGRVGFFGPGTRLTVL.

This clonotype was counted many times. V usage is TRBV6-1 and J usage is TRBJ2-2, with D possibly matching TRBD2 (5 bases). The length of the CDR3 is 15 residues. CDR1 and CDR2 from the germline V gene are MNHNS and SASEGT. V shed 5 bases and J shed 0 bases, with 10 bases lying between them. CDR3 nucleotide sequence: TGTGCCAGCAGTCGGACTGCTACGAACACCGGGGAGCTGTTTTTT. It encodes CASSRTATNTGELFF.